One sample yielded the 2 T cell receptor beta chains listed below, sequenced in a study of cytomegalovirus exposure and HLA in healthy donors. Using immunoSEQ multiplex PCR, the repertoire was profiled, and TCRdb retains in-frame clones only, with some absent. The sample has about 160,000 clones; 90% to 97% are singletons. The sequenced sample consisted of PBMCs. Receptor source: a woman between 18 and 29 years old in good health and CMV-seronegative.

The genes are TRBV6-1 and TRBJ2-7, with 7 nucleotides matching TRBD2. The CDR3 totals 14 residues. Looked up from germline, CDR1 is MNHNS and CDR2 is SASEGT. V dropped 7 bases and J dropped 3; count of bases not matched to a gene: 9. The CDR3 reads CASISMTGGYEQYF. In nucleotides, the CDR3 is TGTGCCAGCATTTCCATGACGGGGGGCTACGAGCAGTACTTC.

The rearrangement joins TRBV10-3 to TRBJ1-3, with TRBD1 as a possible D gene (6 bases). The germline V gene has CDR1 ENHRY and CDR2 SYGVKD. This CDR3 has 15 residues. Trimming removed 6 bases from V and 0 bases from J, with 12 bases in between. In DNA, the CDR3 is TGTGCCATCAGCGGGACACGGAGCTCTGGAAACACCATATATTTT. Translation gives CAISGTRSSGNTIYF.